These 15 T cell receptor beta chains share one sample of origin, sequenced in a study of shared clonotypes between healthy human individuals. Assay used: immunoSEQ multiplex PCR; TCRdb lists only in-frame clones, some missing. The sample holds 2 million to 3 million clones, 93% seen once. The specimen was naive CD4+ T cells from PBMCs. The subset here: CD45RA+ positively selected. The receptor source for this set is a man aged 18 to 30 in good health. Some clones in this sample may be carry-over from other donors' samples.

The CDR3, as DNA: TGTGCCAGTAGTCCGCAACCCGGGACAGGGAAAGTAGATACGCAGTATTTT. It specifies CASSPQPGTGKVDTQYF. The V call is TRBV19, the J call TRBJ2-3; 9 bases map to TRBD1. The CDR3 consists of 17 residues. Germline V gene sequence: CDR1 LNHDA, CDR2 SQIVND (reference sequence). V lost 5 bases, J lost 5 bases, and 14 bases stayed unmatched.

CDR3 region: CASSVEASEGNEQFF. The DNA for the CDR3 is TGTGCCAGCAGCGTAGAGGCTAGCGAAGGCAATGAGCAGTTCTTC. The chain couples TRBV9 to TRBJ2-1; perhaps TRBD2 as D (6 bases). Per germline, CDR1 SGDLS and CDR2 YYNGEE. The CDR3 totals 15 residues. Trimming stripped 0 bases from V and 6 bases from J, with 13 bases between.

The genes are TRBV28 and TRBJ1-1, with unresolved D. Germline loops: CDR1 MDHEN, CDR2 SYDVKM. Trimming shortened V by 4 bases and J by 1 base, and 10 bases separated the two germline ends. This CDR3 spans 14 amino acids. The CDR3, as DNA: TGTGCCAGCAGTTGGGAGGGAGGGAACACTGAAGCTTTCTTT. Residues: CASSWEGGNTEAFF.

The chain has TRBV9 and TRBJ2-2; TRBD1 or TRBD2 may be the D gene (5 bases each). Germline V gene data show CDR1 as SGDLS and CDR2 as YYNGEE. The CDR3 has 12 residues. V lost 5 bases to trimming and J lost 6 bases, with 8 bases between them. CDR3: CASRRGSGELFF. CDR3 DNA: TGTGCCAGCAGGAGGGGTTCCGGGGAGCTGTTTTTT. Based on the CDR3 plus reference TRBV9 and TRBJ2-2, the full variable domain is DSGVTQTPKHLITATGQRVTLRCSPRSGDLSVYWYQQSLDQGLQFLIQYYNGEERAKGNILERFSAQQFPDLHSELNLSSLELGDSALYFCASRRGSGELFFGEGSRLTVL.

J is TRBJ2-1 and V is TRBV4-1; TRBD2 aligns across 7 bases. This CDR3 contains 15 residues. With 6 bases clipped from V and 6 bases from J, the junction kept 11 bases outside the gene matches. The germline CDR1 and CDR2 sequences are MGHRA and YSYEKL. CDR3 amino acids: CASRTPGGKGNEQFF. DNA for the CDR3: TGCGCCAGCAGGACTCCGGGAGGAAAGGGCAATGAGCAGTTCTTC.

V is TRBV19 and J is TRBJ2-1; D uncertain. V lost 5 bases, J lost 4 bases, and 12 bases lay in between. CDR1 and CDR2 from the germline V gene are LNHDA and SQIVND (reference sequence). CDR3 size: 14 residues. In nucleotides, the CDR3 is TGTGCCAGTAGTCGAATAAACCTATACAATGAGCAGTTCTTC. Translating it yields CASSRINLYNEQFF.

This clone was counted a few times. Other DNA sequences in this specimen translate into the identical CDR3. The chain's CDR3 is CASSKNYGYTF. In nucleotides, the CDR3 is TGTGCCAGCAGTAAGAACTATGGCTACACCTTC. V and J are TRBV28 and TRBJ1-2; no definite D call. This CDR3 is 11 amino acids long. Trimming shortened V by 5 bases and J by 2 bases, and 3 bases separated the two germline ends. Per the germline V gene, CDR1 is MDHEN and CDR2 is SYDVKM.

The rearrangement uses TRBV5-1 and TRBJ2-1; 10 bases map to TRBD2. The V gene end was trimmed by 1 base and the J gene end by 7 bases; junction bases not matched to a gene: 8. Germline CDR1 is SGHRS and CDR2 is YFSETQ. The CDR3 length is 16 residues. The CDR3 DNA sequence: TGCGCCAGCAGCTTGCCTAGCGGGAGCCCCGGAAATGAGCAGTTCTTC. Its translation: CASSLPSGSPGNEQFF.

This clone showed up just once. V is TRBV9 and J is TRBJ2-6; D assignment may be TRBD1 or TRBD2 (5 bases each). CDR3 length: 17 residues. Germline V CDR1 and CDR2: SGDLS, YYNGEE. The V and J ends lost 3 bases and 0 bases respectively, with 13 bases between them. CDR3 amino acids: CASSDRDESSGANVLTF. The CDR3 DNA follows: TGTGCCAGCAGCGACCGGGACGAATCCTCTGGGGCCAACGTCCTGACTTTC.

On this clone: Other DNA sequences of this sample code for an identical CDR3. The rearrangement uses TRBV9 and TRBJ2-1; D is unresolved. The CDR3 length is 15 residues. In germline, CDR1 is SGDLS, CDR2 YYNGEE. The V end was cut by 0 bases, the J end by 2 bases, with 9 bases between. CDR3 residues: CASSVDGSAYNEQFF. DNA of the CDR3: TGTGCCAGCAGCGTAGATGGGTCAGCCTACAATGAGCAGTTCTTC.

V is TRBV28 and J is TRBJ2-3; TRBD1 or TRBD2 may be the D gene (5 bases each). Germline CDR1 and CDR2: MDHEN and SYDVKM. This CDR3 contains 17 residues. Trimming cost V 5 bases and J 1 base, with 19 bases left between them. Written as DNA, the CDR3 is TGTGCCAGCAGTCGATCCGGGACCCCGAGACGCACAGATACGCAGTATTTT. Translated: CASSRSGTPRRTDTQYF.

The chain uses TRBV2 and TRBJ2-5; weak D call: TRBD2 (5 bases). The germline V gene encodes CDR1 SNHLY and CDR2 FYNNEI. The CDR3 runs to 15 residues. V was shortened by 6 bases and J by 5 bases, with 19 bases between the two germline ends. CDR3 sequence (DNA): TGTGCCAGCAGAGAGTTCGGGGTCGGCGGGGAGACCCAGTACTTC. Its protein is CASREFGVGGETQYF.

The rearrangement uses TRBV7-6 and TRBJ2-5; D may be TRBD2 (6 bases). V lost 3 bases and J lost 2, with 13 bases in between. The CDR3 runs 15 residues. The V gene's germline CDR1 is SGHVS and CDR2 FNYEAQ. CDR3 DNA: TGTGCCAGCAGCTTTAGCGGAGGGCCGCAAGAGACCCAGTACTTC. Its protein product is CASSFSGGPQETQYF.

This sequence joins TRBV7-2 and TRBJ2-3; maybe TRBD2 (5 bases). This CDR3 contains 15 residues. Germline V gene sequence: CDR1 SGHTA, CDR2 FQGNSA. V was clipped by 4 bases and J by 4 bases, with 15 bases between them. CDR3 sequence reads: CASSSVGSRADTQYF. DNA for the CDR3: TGTGCCAGCAGCTCCGTTGGGAGTCGCGCAGATACGCAGTATTTT.

J is TRBJ2-5 and V is TRBV6-6; D gene uncertain. The CDR3 has 14 residues. Germline V lookup: CDR1 MNHNY, CDR2 SVGAGI (reference sequence). V was clipped by 7 bases and J by 5 bases, with 17 bases between them. The CDR3 region is CASTRSLQRETQYF. The CDR3 DNA reads TGTGCCAGCACTCGTTCTCTTCAAAGGGAGACCCAGTACTTC.